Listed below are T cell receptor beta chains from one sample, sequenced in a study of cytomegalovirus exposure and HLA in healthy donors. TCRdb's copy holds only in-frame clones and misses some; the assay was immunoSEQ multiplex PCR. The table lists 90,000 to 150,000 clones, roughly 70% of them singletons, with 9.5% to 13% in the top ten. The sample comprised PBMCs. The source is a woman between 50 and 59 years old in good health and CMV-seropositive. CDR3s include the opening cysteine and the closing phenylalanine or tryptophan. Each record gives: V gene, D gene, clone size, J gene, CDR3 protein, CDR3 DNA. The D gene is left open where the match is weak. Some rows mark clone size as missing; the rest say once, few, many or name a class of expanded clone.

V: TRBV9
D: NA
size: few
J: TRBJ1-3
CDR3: CASSVAQIPNTIYF
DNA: TGTGCCAGCAGCGTAGCTCAGATTCCAAACACCATATATTTT

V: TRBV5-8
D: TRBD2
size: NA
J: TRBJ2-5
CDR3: CASSNILASGQETQYF
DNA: TGTGCCAGCAGCAATATCCTGGCTAGCGGACAAGAGACCCAGTACTTC

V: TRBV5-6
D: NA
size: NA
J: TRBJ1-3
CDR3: CASSFASVSGNTIYF
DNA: TGTGCCAGCAGCTTTGCATCGGTCTCTGGAAACACCATATATTTT

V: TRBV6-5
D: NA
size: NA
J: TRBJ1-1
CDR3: CASSYHTGNTEAFF
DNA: TGTGCCAGCAGTTACCACACAGGGAACACTGAAGCTTTCTTT

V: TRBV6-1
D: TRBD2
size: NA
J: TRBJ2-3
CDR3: CASSAQRGATDTQYF
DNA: TGTGCCAGCAGTGCACAGCGGGGGGCCACAGATACGCAGTATTTT

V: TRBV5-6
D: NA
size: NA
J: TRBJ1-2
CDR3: CASSRTGSHGYTF
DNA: TGTGCCAGCAGCCGAACAGGGTCCCATGGCTACACCTTC

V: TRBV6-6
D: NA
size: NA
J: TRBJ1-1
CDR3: CASSSPYGGTEAFF
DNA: TGTGCCAGCAGCTCACCCTACGGAGGCACTGAAGCTTTCTTT

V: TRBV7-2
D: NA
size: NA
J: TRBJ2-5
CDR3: CASSLVGTRMVWETQYF
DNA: TGTGCCAGCAGCTTAGTGGGAACTAGGATGGTCTGGGAGACCCAGTACTTC

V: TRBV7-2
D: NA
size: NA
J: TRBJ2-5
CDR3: CASSPEQSEETQYF
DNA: TGTGCCAGCAGCCCCGAACAGAGTGAAGAGACCCAGTACTTC

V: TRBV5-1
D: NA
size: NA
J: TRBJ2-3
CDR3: CASSSGGTATDTQYF
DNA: TGCGCCAGCAGCTCCGGCGGGACTGCCACAGATACGCAGTATTTT

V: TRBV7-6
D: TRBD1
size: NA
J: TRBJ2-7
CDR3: CASSFTAGGAGQNEQYF
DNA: TGTGCCAGCAGCTTTACAGCAGGGGGCGCTGGACAAAACGAGCAGTACTTC

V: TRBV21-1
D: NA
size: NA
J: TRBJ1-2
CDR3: CARWGVLTYYGYTF
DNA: TGTGCCAGATGGGGGGTCCTTACCTACTATGGCTACACCTTC

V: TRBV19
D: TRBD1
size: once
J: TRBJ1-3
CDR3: CASVDRAGGNTIYF
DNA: TGTGCCAGTGTTGACAGGGCTGGAGGAAACACCATATATTTT

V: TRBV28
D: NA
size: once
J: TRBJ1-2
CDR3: CASREAGLSGYTF
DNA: TGTGCCAGCAGGGAAGCAGGGTTAAGCGGCTACACCTTC

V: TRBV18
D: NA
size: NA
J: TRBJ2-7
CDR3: CASSHESRLLQYF
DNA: TGTGCCAGCTCACACGAAAGTAGACTGCTACAGTACTTC

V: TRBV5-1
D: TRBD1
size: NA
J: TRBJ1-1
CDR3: CASSLGDRNTEAFF
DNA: TGCGCCAGCAGCTTAGGGGACAGGAACACTGAAGCTTTCTTT

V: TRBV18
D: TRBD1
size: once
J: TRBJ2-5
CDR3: CASSPAGTGIQETQYF
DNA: TGTGCCAGCTCCCCAGCCGGGACAGGAATCCAAGAGACCCAGTACTTC

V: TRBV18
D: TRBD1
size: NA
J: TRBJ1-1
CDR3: CASSPGTVGNTEAFF
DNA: TGTGCCAGCTCACCTGGGACAGTCGGGAACACTGAAGCTTTCTTT

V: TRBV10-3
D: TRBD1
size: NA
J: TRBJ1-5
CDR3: CAISQGQGSNQPQHF
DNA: TGTGCCATCAGCCAGGGACAGGGAAGCAATCAGCCCCAGCATTTT

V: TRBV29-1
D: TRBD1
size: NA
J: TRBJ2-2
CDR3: CSVRGQENTGELFF
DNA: TGCAGCGTTCGCGGACAGGAAAACACCGGGGAGCTGTTTTTT

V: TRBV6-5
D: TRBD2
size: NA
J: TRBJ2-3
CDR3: CASRPGLASTDTQYF
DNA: TGTGCCAGCAGGCCGGGACTAGCGAGCACAGATACGCAGTATTTT

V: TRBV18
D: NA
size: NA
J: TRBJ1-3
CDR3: CASSTDSQTPGNTIYF
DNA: TGTGCCAGCTCAACGGACAGCCAGACACCGGGAAACACCATATATTTT

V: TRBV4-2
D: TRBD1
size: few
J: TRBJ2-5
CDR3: CASSQVSGTGFQETQYF
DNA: TGTGCCAGCAGCCAGGTATCCGGGACAGGGTTTCAAGAGACCCAGTACTTC

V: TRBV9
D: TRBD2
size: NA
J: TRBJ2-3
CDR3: CASSTQAGGPSTDTQYF
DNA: TGTGCCAGCAGCACCCAAGCGGGAGGCCCTAGCACAGATACGCAGTATTTT

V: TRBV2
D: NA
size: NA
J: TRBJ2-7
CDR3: CASSLILPQYF
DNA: TGTGCCAGCAGTCTAATATTACCGCAGTACTTC

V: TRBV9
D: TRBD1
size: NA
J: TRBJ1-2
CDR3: CASSVEGTGGFDGYTF
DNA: TGTGCCAGCAGCGTAGAAGGGACAGGGGGTTTCGATGGCTACACCTTC

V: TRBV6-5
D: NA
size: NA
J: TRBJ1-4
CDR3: CASSPGPPNEKLFF
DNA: TGTGCCAGCAGCCCAGGGCCGCCTAATGAAAAACTGTTTTTT